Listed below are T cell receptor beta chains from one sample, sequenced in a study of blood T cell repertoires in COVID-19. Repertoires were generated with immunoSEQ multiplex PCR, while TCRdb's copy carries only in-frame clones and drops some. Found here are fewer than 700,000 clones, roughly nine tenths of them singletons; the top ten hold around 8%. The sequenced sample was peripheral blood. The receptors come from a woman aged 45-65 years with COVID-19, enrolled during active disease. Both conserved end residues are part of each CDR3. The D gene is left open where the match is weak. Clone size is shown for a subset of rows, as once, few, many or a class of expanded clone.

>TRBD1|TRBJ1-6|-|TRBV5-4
TGTGCCAGCAGCTTGGGGCAGGGGGCTGGTTCACCCCTCCACTTT
CASSLGQGAGSPLHF
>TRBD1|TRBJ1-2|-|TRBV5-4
TGTGCCACCTCTGGGCAGGGGGCACCCTATGGCTACACCTTC
CATSGQGAPYGYTF
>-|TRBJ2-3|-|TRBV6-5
TGTGCCAGCAGTTACTCTCGAGTAAGAAACACAGATACGCAGTATTTT
CASSYSRVRNTDTQYF
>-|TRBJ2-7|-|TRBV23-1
TGCGCCAGCAGTCACACCGATTCGACGACTGGAACGTCCTACGAGCAGTACTTC
CASSHTDSTTGTSYEQYF
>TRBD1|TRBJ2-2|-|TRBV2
TGTGCCAGCCATGATGCGGACAGGGGCGCCGGGGAGCTGTTTTTT
CASHDADRGAGELFF
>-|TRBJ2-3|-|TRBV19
TGTGCCAGTAGTATAATCTCTAGCACAGATACGCAGTATTTT
CASSIISSTDTQYF
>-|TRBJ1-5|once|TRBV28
TGTGCCAGCATTGGGCCCTACAGGGATAACAATCAGCCCCAGCATTTT
CASIGPYRDNNQPQHF
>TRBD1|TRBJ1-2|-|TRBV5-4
TGTGCCAGCAGCTCGCCTTCGACAGGGGATTATGGCTACACCTTC
CASSSPSTGDYGYTF
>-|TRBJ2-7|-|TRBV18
TGTGCCAGCTCATCCCTGGTCGGCGAGCAGTACTTC
CASSSLVGEQYF
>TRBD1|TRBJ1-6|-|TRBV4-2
TGTGCCAGCAGCCAAGATCAGGCGGGACAGACTATGAATAATTCACCCCTCCACTTT
CASSQDQAGQTMNNSPLHF
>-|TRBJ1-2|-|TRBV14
TGTGCCAGCAGCCAAGATCGGTATGGCTACACCTTC
CASSQDRYGYTF
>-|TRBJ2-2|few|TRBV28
TGTGCCAGCAGACATAGACAGACGAACACCGGGGAGCTGTTTTTT
CASRHRQTNTGELFF
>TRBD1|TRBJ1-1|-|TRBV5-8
TGTGCCAGCAGCTTGGGGGGACAGCTTGAAGCTTTCTTT
CASSLGGQLEAFF